The 26 T cell receptor beta chains below come from one sample, sequenced in a study of T cells in Graves' hyperthyroidism and ophthalmopathy. Researchers took RNA transcripts and amplified the TCR beta CDR3 regions from them. First-round RT-PCR with HTBI primers amplified the TCR CDR3 region. Each CDR3 protein is one row after TCRdb ran MiXCR on the multiplex PCR reads. The table includes some 600,000 distinct CDR3 sequences, approximately 13% detected once. The specimen was blood. These receptors were obtained from a woman aged 25 to 39 with Graves' hyperthyroidism that later progressed to Graves' ophthalmopathy.

This clonotype was counted ten times or more. V usage is TRBV5-4 and J usage is TRBJ2-7, with 10 bases aligning to TRBD2. CDR1 is SGHNT and CDR2 is YYREEE in the germline V gene (reference sequence). The CDR3 sequence is 18 residues long. J gave up 1 base and V 4 bases, and 14 bases lay outside the gene matches. CDR3 nucleotides: TGTGCCAGCAGCGGCAGCGGGAGGGCATCAGGGGATTCCTACGAGCAGTACTTC. Its translation: CASSGSGRASGDSYEQYF. Full variable domain (outside the CDR3, taken from reference TRBV5-4 and TRBJ2-7): ETGVTQSPTHLIKTRGQQVTLRCSSQSGHNTVSWYQQALGQGPQFIFQYYREEENGRGNFPPRFSGLQFPNYSSELNVNALELDDSALYLCASSGSGRASGDSYEQYFGPGTRLTVT.

At least ten counts were recorded for this clonotype. The chain combines TRBV14 with TRBJ2-7; the match to TRBD2 covers 13 bases. V trimming: 4 bases; J trimming: 6 bases; junction bases outside the gene matches: 0. CDR1 is SGHDN and CDR2 is FVKESK in the germline V gene. The CDR3 extends over 13 amino acids. This CDR3 is CASSRLAGGEQYF. CDR3 bases: TGTGCCAGCAGCCGACTAGCGGGAGGCGAGCAGTACTTC.

Many counts were recorded for this clonotype. The CDR3 nucleotides read TGTGCCAGCAGCCCAGTGGGGGCAATTACCTACGAGCAGTACTTC. This encodes CASSPVGAITYEQYF. V and J are TRBV11-2 and TRBJ2-7, with a tentative D call TRBD1 (6 bases). Germline assignment: CDR1 SGHAT and CDR2 FQNNGV. The ends were cut back, 5 bases at V and 2 bases at J, with 16 bases in the middle. The length of the CDR3 is 15 residues. Complete variable domain (other parts from reference TRBV11-2 and TRBJ2-7): EAGVAQSPRYKIIEKRQSVAFWCNPISGHATLYWYQQILGQGPKLLIQFQNNGVVDDSQLPKDRFSAERLKGVDSTLKIQPAKLEDSAVYLCASSPVGAITYEQYFGPGTRLTVT.

This clonotype has ten or more counts. The chain carries TRBV2 and TRBJ2-2, with D perhaps matching TRBD1 (6 bases). Germline V gene sequence: CDR1 SNHLY, CDR2 FYNNEI. V lost 5 bases, J lost 6 bases, and 10 bases lay in between. The CDR3 has 13 residues. The CDR3 is CASSHREPGELFF. The CDR3 nucleotides are TGTGCCAGCAGTCACAGGGAACCCGGGGAGCTGTTTTTT.

The sample holds a few counts of this clonotype. V is TRBV19 and J is TRBJ2-7; no firm D call. The germline V gene has CDR1 LNHDA and CDR2 SQIVND (reference sequence). Trimming removed 0 bases at V and 2 bases at J, with 11 bases between. The CDR3 spans 15 residues. Here the CDR3 DNA reads TGTGCCAGTAGTATAGATTGGCCTAGTACCTACGAGCAGTACTTC. Its translation is CASSIDWPSTYEQYF.

This clonotype was observed at least ten times. The chain couples TRBV28 to TRBJ2-5, with 9 bases aligning to TRBD1. From germline, CDR1 is MDHEN and CDR2 SYDVKM. After removal of 5 bases from V and 5 bases from J, the junction contained 9 bases not matched to a gene. The CDR3 has 15 residues. CDR3 in DNA: TGTGCCAGCAGTAAGCCGGGACAGGGTTTGGAGACCCAGTACTTC. It encodes CASSKPGQGLETQYF.

This clonotype was counted at least ten times. The genes are TRBV9 and TRBJ2-2; 7 positions agree with TRBD2. Germline CDR1 SGDLS, CDR2 YYNGEE. The CDR3 totals 15 residues. J gave up 2 bases and V 7 bases, and 8 bases lay outside the gene matches. The DNA for the CDR3 is TGTGCCAGCGAGGTCAGCGGGATTAACACCGGGGAGCTGTTTTTT. Translated, it gives CASEVSGINTGELFF.

This clonotype was found many times. The junction shows a germline mismatch at one end, possibly a read error. This chain joins TRBV7-2 and TRBJ1-1; 8 nucleotides align to TRBD1. The CDR3 runs 15 residues. Germline V CDR1 and CDR2: SGHTA, FQGNSA. CDR3 protein: CASRLATGANTEAFF. In nucleotides, the CDR3 is TGTGCCAGCAGATTAGCGACAGGGGCCAACACTGAAGCTTTCTTT. Complete variable domain (other parts from reference TRBV7-2 and TRBJ1-1): GAGVSQSPSNKVTEKGKDVELRCDPISGHTALYWYRQSLGQGLEFLIYFQGNSAPDKSGLPSDRFSAERTGGSVSTLTIQRTQQEDSAVYLCASRLATGANTEAFFGQGTRLTVV.

The J gene is TRBJ1-2, the V gene TRBV7-2, with a possible D match to TRBD1 (5 bases). This CDR3 is built from 13 residues. In germline, CDR1 is SGHTA, CDR2 FQGNSA. V lost 3 bases, J lost 8 bases, and 13 bases lay in between. This CDR3 reads CASSLGPSGGYTF. Here the CDR3 DNA reads TGTGCCAGCAGCTTGGGGCCGTCTGGAGGCTACACCTTC.

The gene calls are TRBV6-1 and TRBJ1-5; D not certain. Trimming cost V 7 bases and J 0 bases, with 13 bases left between them. The CDR3 loop spans 15 amino acids. Germline assignment: CDR1 MNHNS and CDR2 SASEGT. In nucleotides, the CDR3 is TGTGCCAGCATTTCCGACGGGAATAGCAATCAGCCCCAGCATTTT. Amino acids: CASISDGNSNQPQHF.

This clonotype was counted many times. The gene calls are TRBV28 and TRBJ2-1; TRBD2 matches 8 bases. V trimming: 3 bases; J trimming: 5 bases; junction bases outside the gene matches: 12. Germline-derived CDR1 and CDR2 are MDHEN and SYDVKM. This CDR3 has 17 residues. The CDR3 loop is CASSLLLAASRNNEQFF. CDR3 sequence (DNA): TGTGCCAGCAGTTTGTTACTAGCGGCCTCGCGGAACAATGAGCAGTTCTTC.

This clonotype has at least ten counts. The chain couples TRBV12-3 or TRBV12-4 to TRBJ1-5; D not resolved. This CDR3 contains 12 residues. The V end was cut by 7 bases, the J end by 6 bases, with 10 bases between. The CDR3 nucleotides are TGTGCCAGCACGAAAACAAGTCAGCCCCAGCATTTT. It translates to CASTKTSQPQHF.

The V and J genes are TRBV18 and TRBJ2-5; 7 bases are a match to TRBD2. CDR1 and CDR2 from the germline V gene are KGHSH and LQKENI. The CDR3 loop spans 15 amino acids. The J segment lost 2 bases and the V segment lost 2 bases, leaving 5 bases of the junction unmatched. CDR3 residues: CASSPGSGNQETQYF. The CDR3 region has the DNA TGTGCCAGCTCACCAGGGAGCGGGAATCAAGAGACCCAGTACTTC.

This clonotype has ten or more counts. The chain combines TRBV20-1 with TRBJ1-1; no clear D. CDR1 and CDR2 (germline): DFQATT, SNEGSKA (reference sequence). The CDR3 spans 15 residues. V lost 0 bases to trimming and J lost 0 bases, with 11 bases between them. This CDR3 is CSARDMEGLNTEAFF. CDR3 in DNA: TGCAGTGCTAGAGATATGGAGGGCCTGAACACTGAAGCTTTCTTT.

In this sample, this clonotype turned up many times. The genes are TRBV7-9 and TRBJ1-1; no firm D call. The CDR3 has 17 amino acids. V gave up 5 bases and J gave up 4 bases, with 23 bases separating them. CDR1 and CDR2 from the germline V gene are SEHNR and FQNEAQ (reference sequence). The CDR3 reads CASSGGFLSYVGTEAFF. DNA of the CDR3: TGTGCCAGCAGCGGTGGATTTCTTAGCTACGTAGGCACTGAAGCTTTCTTT.

This clonotype was observed many times. The chain couples TRBV28 to TRBJ2-2; tentatively, D is TRBD1 or TRBD2 (5 bases each). The CDR3 is 14 residues long. Germline V gene sequence: CDR1 MDHEN, CDR2 SYDVKM. Trimming cost V 5 bases and J 6 bases, with 13 bases left between them. The DNA for the CDR3 is TGTGCCAGCAGTAGTTATTGGGGGTCCGGGGAGCTGTTTTTT. Translated, it gives CASSSYWGSGELFF.

The gene calls are TRBV12-3 or TRBV12-4 and TRBJ2-7; 9 bases map to TRBD1. With 6 bases clipped from V and 0 bases from J, the junction kept 0 bases outside the gene matches. The CDR3 is 13 amino acids. The CDR3 region is CASRTGGSYEQYF. In DNA, the CDR3 is TGTGCCAGCAGGACAGGGGGCTCCTACGAGCAGTACTTC.

This clonotype was seen repeatedly, ten times or more. The J gene is TRBJ1-4, the V gene TRBV12-3 or TRBV12-4, with TRBD1 matching 7 bases. The trim removed 2 bases at V and 4 bases at J, leaving 4 bases unmatched. This CDR3 comprises 15 residues. The CDR3 nucleotides are TGTGCCAGCAGTTTAATGGGACAGAGTAATGAAAAACTGTTTTTT. As protein: CASSLMGQSNEKLFF.

The rearrangement uses TRBV5-1 and TRBJ1-1; D is uncertain. The CDR3 totals 15 residues. V was trimmed by 4 bases and J by 5 bases, leaving 18 bases between them. Germline assignment: CDR1 SGHRS and CDR2 YFSETQ. Here the CDR3 DNA reads TGCGCCAGCAGCGCTGGGTTCCGACGGGATACTGAAGCTTTCTTT. It is translated as CASSAGFRRDTEAFF.

J is TRBJ2-1 and V is TRBV11-2, with 8 bases identical to TRBD1. Germline V lookup: CDR1 SGHAT, CDR2 FQNNGV. The length of the CDR3 is 14 residues. Unmatched junction bases numbered 4, after V lost 7 bases and J lost 2 bases. The DNA of the CDR3 is TGTGCCAGCAACGACAGGGGACCCTACAATGAGCAGTTCTTC. It yields the protein CASNDRGPYNEQFF.

There are many counts of this clonotype. J is TRBJ1-3 and V is TRBV2, with no clear D. Trimming took 4 bases from V and 0 from J, leaving 4 bases between them. The CDR3 is 13 residues long. From germline, CDR1 is SNHLY and CDR2 FYNNEI. As DNA, the CDR3 is TGTGCCAGCAGTGTCAGCTCTGGAAACACCATATATTTT. It is translated as CASSVSSGNTIYF.

This sequence joins TRBV4-1 and TRBJ2-7; D possibly corresponds to TRBD2 (5 bases). The V gene's germline CDR1 is MGHRA and CDR2 YSYEKL. The CDR3 length is 15 residues. The V end was cut by 0 bases, the J end by 1 base, with 10 bases between. DNA for the CDR3: TGCGCCAGCAGCCAAGAGGGCGGGCCATCCTACGAGCAGTACTTC. Amino acids: CASSQEGGPSYEQYF.

The genes are TRBV4-1 and TRBJ2-5, with D perhaps matching TRBD2 (5 bases). This CDR3 has 15 residues. Germline assignment: CDR1 MGHRA and CDR2 YSYEKL. V was clipped by 3 bases and J by 0 bases, with 11 bases between them. CDR3 sequence reads: CASSHGERNQETQYF. CDR3 DNA sequence: TGCGCCAGCAGCCATGGGGAGAGGAACCAAGAGACCCAGTACTTC.

This clonotype was counted ten times or more. The chain recombines TRBV11-3 with TRBJ2-2; D ambiguous. This CDR3 spans 15 amino acids. Germline V gene sequence: CDR1 SGHNT, CDR2 YENEEA. The V end was cut by 1 base, the J end by 2 bases, with 8 bases between. The CDR3 coding sequence is TGTGCCAGCAGCTTAGGCGCTCTAAACACCGGGGAGCTGTTTTTT. Translating gives CASSLGALNTGELFF.

This clonotype was seen at least ten times. The chain links TRBV28 to TRBJ2-3; D may be TRBD1 or TRBD2 (6 bases each). Germline V CDR1 and CDR2: MDHEN, SYDVKM. The length of the CDR3 is 14 residues. Trimming took off 5 bases at V and 0 bases at J, with 9 bases between the two ends. CDR3 sequence (DNA): TGTGCCAGCAGTCAGGGGACTAGCACAGATACGCAGTATTTT. This translates into CASSQGTSTDTQYF.

This clonotype occurred a few times. At one end the junction does not follow the germline gene, possibly because of a read error. The chain is built from TRBV24-1 and TRBJ2-7; D is ambiguous. Germline-derived CDR1 and CDR2 are KGHDR and SFDVKD. This CDR3 spans 11 amino acids. As DNA, the CDR3 is TGTACCACCAGTGACCTCAACGAGCAGTACTTC. Its translation is CTTSDLNEQYF.